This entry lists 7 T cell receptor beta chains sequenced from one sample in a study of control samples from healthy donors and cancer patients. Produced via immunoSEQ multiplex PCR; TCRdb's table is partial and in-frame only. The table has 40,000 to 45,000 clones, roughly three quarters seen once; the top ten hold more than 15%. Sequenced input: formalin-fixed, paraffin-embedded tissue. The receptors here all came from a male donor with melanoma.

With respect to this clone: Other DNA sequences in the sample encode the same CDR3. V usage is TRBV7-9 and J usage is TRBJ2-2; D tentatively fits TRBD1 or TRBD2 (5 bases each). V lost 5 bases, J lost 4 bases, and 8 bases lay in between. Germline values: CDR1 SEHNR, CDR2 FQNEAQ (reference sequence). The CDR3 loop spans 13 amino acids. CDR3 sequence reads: CASSPGTTGELFF. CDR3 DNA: TGTGCCAGCAGCCCAGGGACCACCGGGGAGCTGTTTTTT.

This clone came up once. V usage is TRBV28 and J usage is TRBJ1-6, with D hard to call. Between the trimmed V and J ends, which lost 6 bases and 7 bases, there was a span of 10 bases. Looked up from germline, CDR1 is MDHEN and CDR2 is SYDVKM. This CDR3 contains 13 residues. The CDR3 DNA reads TGTGCCAGCAGGCAGGCTTGGAATTCACCCCTCCACTTT. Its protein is CASRQAWNSPLHF. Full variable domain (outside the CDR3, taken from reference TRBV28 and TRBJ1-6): DVKVTQSSRYLVKRTGEKVFLECVQDMDHENMFWYRQDPGLGLRLIYFSYDVKMKEKGDIPEGYSVSREKKERFSLILESASTNQTSMYLCASRQAWNSPLHFGNGTRLTVT.

The CDR3 is CASSFFQGRREQYF. The CDR3 nucleotides read TGTGCCAGCAGTTTTTTCCAGGGACGTCGCGAGCAGTACTTC. The genes are TRBV27 and TRBJ2-7; perhaps D is TRBD1 or TRBD2 (5 bases each). V lost 3 bases, J lost 6 bases, and 15 bases lay in between. Germline CDR1 and CDR2: MNHEY and SMNVEV (reference sequence). CDR3 length: 14 residues.

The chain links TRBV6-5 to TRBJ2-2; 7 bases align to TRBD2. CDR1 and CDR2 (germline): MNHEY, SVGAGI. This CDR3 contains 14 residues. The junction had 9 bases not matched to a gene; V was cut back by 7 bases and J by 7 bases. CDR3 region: CASTPGGFGGELFF. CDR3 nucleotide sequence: TGTGCCAGCACTCCCGGGGGGTTCGGCGGGGAGCTGTTTTTT.

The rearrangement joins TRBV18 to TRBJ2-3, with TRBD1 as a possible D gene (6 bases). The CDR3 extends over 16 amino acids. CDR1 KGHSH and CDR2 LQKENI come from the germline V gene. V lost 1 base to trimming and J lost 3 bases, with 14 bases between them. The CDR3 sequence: CASSPRAFQGTDTQYF. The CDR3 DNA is TGTGCCAGCTCACCACGGGCCTTCCAGGGGACAGATACGCAGTATTTT.

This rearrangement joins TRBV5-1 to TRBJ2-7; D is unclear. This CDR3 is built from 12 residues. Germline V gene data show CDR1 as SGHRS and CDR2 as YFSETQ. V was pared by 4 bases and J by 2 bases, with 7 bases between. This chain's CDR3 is CASSLDAYEQYF. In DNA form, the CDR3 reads TGCGCCAGCAGCCTCGATGCCTACGAGCAGTACTTC.

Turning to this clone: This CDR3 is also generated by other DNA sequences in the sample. CDR3: CASSQNNEQFF. The CDR3 DNA follows: TGCGCCAGCAGCCAAAATAATGAGCAGTTCTTC. This sequence joins TRBV4-1 and TRBJ2-1; D unclear. The CDR3 is 11 residues long. Trimming took off 2 bases at V and 7 bases at J, with 3 bases between the two ends. Germline loops: CDR1 MGHRA, CDR2 YSYEKL.